The 10 T cell receptor beta chains listed next were all sequenced from one sample in a study of cytomegalovirus exposure and HLA in healthy donors. The PCR made use of 60 Vbeta and 13 Jbeta primers. Method: immunoSEQ multiplex PCR; TCRdb's copy keeps in-frame clones and lacks some. The sample shows 150,000 or so clones, 60% to 80% of them seen only once. Sequences were obtained from PBMCs. The receptors stem from a woman aged 40-49 years in good health and CMV-seropositive.

The rearrangement links TRBV7-3 to TRBJ2-1; a weak D match, TRBD1 (6 bases). Trimming left V 5 bases short and J 7 bases short, with 21 bases between. Germline CDR1 SGHTA, CDR2 FQGTGA. The CDR3 has 16 residues. Here the CDR3 reads CASSPRGQMARNEQFF. DNA for the CDR3: TGTGCCAGCAGCCCCCGAGGACAGATGGCTAGGAATGAGCAGTTCTTC.

V and J are TRBV20-1 and TRBJ2-3; the D is unclear. Germline assignment: CDR1 DFQATT and CDR2 SNEGSKA (reference sequence). The CDR3 has 11 amino acids. Trimming shortened V by 6 bases and J by 5 bases, and 9 bases separated the two germline ends. The CDR3 region is CSAPLVDTQYF. The CDR3 nucleotides are TGCAGTGCACCTCTAGTAGATACGCAGTATTTT.

The J gene is TRBJ2-3, the V gene TRBV2, with TRBD1 matching 9 bases. CDR1 is SNHLY and CDR2 is FYNNEI in the germline V gene. The CDR3 has 17 residues. The J segment lost 1 base and the V segment lost 1 base, leaving 6 bases of the junction unmatched. Here the CDR3 DNA reads TGTGCCAGCAGTGAAGGGACAGGGGTTGTTGGCACAGATACGCAGTATTTT. Residues: CASSEGTGVVGTDTQYF.

This clone has only one observation. The chain uses TRBV27 and TRBJ1-5; 8 bases fit TRBD1. Germline CDR1 and CDR2: MNHEY and SMNVEV (reference sequence). J gave up 4 bases and V 3 bases, and 5 bases lay outside the gene matches. CDR3 length: 15 amino acids. The CDR3 region has the DNA TGTGCCAGCAGTTTCACAGGGGGATCTAATCAGCCCCAGCATTTT. Translation: CASSFTGGSNQPQHF.

The chain recombines TRBV27 with TRBJ2-5; 7 bases match TRBD1. The DNA end favors TRBJ2-7, so the J call may be wrong. The germline CDR1 and CDR2 sequences are MNHEY and SMNVEV (reference sequence). This CDR3 comprises 14 residues. CDR3 sequence: CASSDRALSYEQYF. Written as DNA, the CDR3 is TGTGCCAGCAGCGACAGGGCGTTATCCTACGAGCAGTACTTC.

The chain has TRBV7-3 and TRBJ1-5; D not certain. Deletions cut 2 bases from V and 1 base from J, with 12 bases between. Per the germline V gene, CDR1 is SGHTA and CDR2 is FQGTGA. This CDR3 region has 16 residues. CDR3 DNA sequence: TGTGCCAGCAGCTTAGGACGGGGAGGGAGCAATCAGCCCCAGCATTTT. Residues: CASSLGRGGSNQPQHF.

The table lists this clone with a few counts. A read error may produce the germline difference seen at one junction end. The chain has TRBV7-9 and TRBJ2-7; 8 bases agree with TRBD2. Germline V gene sequence: CDR1 SEHNR, CDR2 FQNEAQ (reference sequence). This CDR3 region has 12 residues. CDR3 DNA sequence: TGTTCCAGCAGCGGGACTAGAGACGAGCAGTACTTC. Its translation is CSSSGTRDEQYF.

The CDR3 spells CASSPVSNYGYTF. Written as DNA, the CDR3 is TGTGCCAGCAGCCCCGTCTCCAACTATGGCTACACCTTC. This chain joins TRBV7-9 and TRBJ1-2; no firm D call. The germline V gene has CDR1 SEHNR and CDR2 FQNEAQ (reference sequence). There are 13 residues in the CDR3. Deletions cut 5 bases from V and 2 bases from J, with 9 bases between. The variable domain in full, completed from reference TRBV7-9 and TRBJ1-2, reads DTGVSQNPRHKITKRGQNVTFRCDPISEHNRLYWYRQTLGQGPEFLTYFQNEAQLEKSRLLSDRFSAERPKGSFSTLEIQRTEQGDSAMYLCASSPVSNYGYTFGSGTRLTVV.

This chain connects TRBV19 to TRBJ1-4; 7 positions match TRBD1. With V trimmed by 3 bases and J by 8 bases, 9 bases remained unmatched. The CDR3 runs 15 residues. Per the germline V gene, CDR1 is LNHDA and CDR2 is SQIVND (reference sequence). In DNA, the CDR3 is TGTGCCAGTAGTATGATCGACAGGGTCGGGGAAAAACTGTTTTTT. This gives the protein CASSMIDRVGEKLFF.

The rearrangement joins TRBV19 to TRBJ2-5, with 8 bases identical to TRBD1. Germline assignment: CDR1 LNHDA and CDR2 SQIVND (reference sequence). V was pared by 1 base and J by 1 base, with 2 bases of the junction left unmatched. The CDR3 totals 15 residues. The CDR3 protein is CASSIGTGIQETQYF. The CDR3 DNA is TGTGCCAGTAGTATAGGGACAGGGATCCAAGAGACCCAGTACTTC. Looking up the rest from reference TRBV19 and TRBJ2-5 gives the full variable domain: DGGITQSPKYLFRKEGQNVTLSCEQNLNHDAMYWYRQDPGQGLRLIYYSQIVNDFQKGDIAEGYSVSREKKESFPLTVTSAQKNPTAFYLCASSIGTGIQETQYFGPGTRLLVL.